Sequencing of this TCR beta chain was carried out in a study of T cells after yellow fever vaccination. Study-level findings and limits: After the booster, nearly 98% of CD4 and more than 85% of CD8 primary-response clones were re-detected.

CDR1 and CDR2 (germline): LNHNV, YYDKDF (reference sequence). The V gene end was trimmed by 1 base and the J gene end by 15 bases; junction bases not matched to a gene: 2. The CDR3 contains 12 residues. This clonotype has more than one count but fewer than ten. The target antigen is unknown. TCRdb passed the 5' RACE reads through MiXCR, listing each CDR3 protein once. The sample has 500,000 to 650,000 distinct CDR3 sequences; 9% to 15% are singletons. The gene calls are TRBV15 and TRBJ2-1; 11 bases line up with TRBD2. This TCR came from a man in his thirties or forties who received the YFV17D yellow fever vaccine. The material was PBMCs, obtained on the day of the yellow fever booster vaccination. The CDR3 sequence: CATSRGLAGLFF. CDR3 nucleotide sequence: TGTGCCACCAGCAGAGGACTAGCGGGACTGTTCTTC.